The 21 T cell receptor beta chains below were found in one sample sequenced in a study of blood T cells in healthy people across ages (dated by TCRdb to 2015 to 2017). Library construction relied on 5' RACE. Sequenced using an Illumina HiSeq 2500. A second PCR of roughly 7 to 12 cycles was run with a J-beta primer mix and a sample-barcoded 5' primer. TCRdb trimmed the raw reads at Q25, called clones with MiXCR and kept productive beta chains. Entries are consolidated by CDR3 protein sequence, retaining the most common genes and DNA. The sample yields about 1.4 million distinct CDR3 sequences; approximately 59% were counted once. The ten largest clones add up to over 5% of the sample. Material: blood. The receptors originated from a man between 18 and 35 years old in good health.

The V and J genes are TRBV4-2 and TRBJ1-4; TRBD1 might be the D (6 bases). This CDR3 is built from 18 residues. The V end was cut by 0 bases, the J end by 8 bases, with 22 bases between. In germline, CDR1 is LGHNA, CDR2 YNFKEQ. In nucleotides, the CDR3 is TGTGCCAGCAGCCAAGATAGGGGGACGGGCCCCTTGGGCGAAAAACTGTTTTTT. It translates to CASSQDRGTGPLGEKLFF.

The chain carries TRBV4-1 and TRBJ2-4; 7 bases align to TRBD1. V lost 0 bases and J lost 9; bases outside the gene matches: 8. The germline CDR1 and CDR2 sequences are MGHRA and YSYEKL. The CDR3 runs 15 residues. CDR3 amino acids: CASSQDWQGESIQYF. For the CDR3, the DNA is TGCGCCAGCAGCCAAGATTGGCAGGGGGAAAGCATTCAGTACTTC.

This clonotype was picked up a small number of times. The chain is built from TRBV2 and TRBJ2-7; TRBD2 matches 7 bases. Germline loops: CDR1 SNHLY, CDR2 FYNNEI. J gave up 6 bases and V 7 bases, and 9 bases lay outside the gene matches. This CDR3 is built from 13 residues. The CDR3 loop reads CASKVMREIEQYF. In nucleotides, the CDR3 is TGTGCCAGCAAAGTTATGCGGGAGATCGAGCAGTACTTC.

In DNA, the CDR3 is TGTGCCAGCATCCCGACAGGGGTGGAGGATACGCAGTATTTT. Translation: CASIPTGVEDTQYF. The chain couples TRBV6-2 or TRBV6-3 to TRBJ2-3; the match to TRBD1 covers 8 bases. V was clipped by 7 bases and J by 6 bases; unmatched bases: 9. Germline lookup yields CDR1 MNHEY and CDR2 SVGEGT. This CDR3 comprises 14 residues.

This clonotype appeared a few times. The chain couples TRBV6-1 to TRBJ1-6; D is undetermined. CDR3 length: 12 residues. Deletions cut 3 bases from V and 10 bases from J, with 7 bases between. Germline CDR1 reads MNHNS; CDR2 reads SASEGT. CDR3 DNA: TGTGCCAGCAGTGATTACAGATCACCCCTCCACTTT. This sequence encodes CASSDYRSPLHF.

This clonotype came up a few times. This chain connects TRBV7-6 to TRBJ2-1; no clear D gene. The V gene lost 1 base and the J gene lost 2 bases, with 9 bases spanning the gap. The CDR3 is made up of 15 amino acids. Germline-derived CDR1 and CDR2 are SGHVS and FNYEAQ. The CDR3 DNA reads TGTGCCAGCAGCTTAGGCCCGGGTACCTACAATGAGCAGTTCTTC. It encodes CASSLGPGTYNEQFF.

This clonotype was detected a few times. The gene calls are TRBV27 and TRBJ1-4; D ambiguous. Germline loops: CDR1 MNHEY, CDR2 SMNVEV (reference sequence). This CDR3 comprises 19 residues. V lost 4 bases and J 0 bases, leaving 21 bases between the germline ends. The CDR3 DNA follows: TGTGCCAGCAGTTCATCGGCACGGTCTCCACTTGCAACTAATGAAAAACTGTTTTTT. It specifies CASSSSARSPLATNEKLFF.

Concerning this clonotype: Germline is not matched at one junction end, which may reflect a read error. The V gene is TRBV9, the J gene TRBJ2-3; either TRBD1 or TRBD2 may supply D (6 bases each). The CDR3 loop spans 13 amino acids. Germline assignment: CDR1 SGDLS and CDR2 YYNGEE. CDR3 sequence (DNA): TGTACCAGCAGCGTAGGGGGGTTAGATACGCAGTATTTT. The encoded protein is CTSSVGGLDTQYF.

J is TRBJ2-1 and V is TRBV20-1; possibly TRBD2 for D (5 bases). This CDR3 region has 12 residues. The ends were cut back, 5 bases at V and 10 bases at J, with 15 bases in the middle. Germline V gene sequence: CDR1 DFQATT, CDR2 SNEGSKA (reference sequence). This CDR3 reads CSARRPRREQFF. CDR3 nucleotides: TGCAGTGCTCGGAGGCCTAGGAGAGAGCAGTTCTTC.

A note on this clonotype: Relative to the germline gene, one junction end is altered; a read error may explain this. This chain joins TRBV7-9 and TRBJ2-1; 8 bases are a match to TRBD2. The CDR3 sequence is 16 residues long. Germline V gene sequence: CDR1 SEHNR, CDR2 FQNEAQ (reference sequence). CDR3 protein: CAGRPGSGSSYNEQFF. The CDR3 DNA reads TGTGCCGGCAGGCCAGGAAGCGGGAGCTCCTACAATGAGCAGTTCTTC.

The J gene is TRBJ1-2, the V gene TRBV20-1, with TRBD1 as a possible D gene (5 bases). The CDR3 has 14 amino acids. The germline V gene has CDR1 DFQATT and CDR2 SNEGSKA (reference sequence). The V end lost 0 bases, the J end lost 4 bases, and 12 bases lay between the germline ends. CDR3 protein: CSARDTRTSYGYTF. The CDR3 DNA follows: TGCAGTGCTAGAGATACCCGGACATCCTATGGCTACACCTTC.

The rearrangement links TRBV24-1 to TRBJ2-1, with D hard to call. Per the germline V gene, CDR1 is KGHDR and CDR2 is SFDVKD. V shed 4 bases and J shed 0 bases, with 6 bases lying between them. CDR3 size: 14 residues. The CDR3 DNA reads TGTGCCACCAGTGAATGGAGCTCCTACAATGAGCAGTTCTTC. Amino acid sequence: CATSEWSSYNEQFF.

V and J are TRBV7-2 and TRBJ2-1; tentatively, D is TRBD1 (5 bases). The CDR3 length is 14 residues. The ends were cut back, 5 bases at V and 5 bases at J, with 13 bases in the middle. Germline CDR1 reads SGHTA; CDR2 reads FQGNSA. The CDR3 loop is CASSTWGGDNEQFF. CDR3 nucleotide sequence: TGTGCCAGCAGCACCTGGGGCGGTGACAATGAGCAGTTCTTC.

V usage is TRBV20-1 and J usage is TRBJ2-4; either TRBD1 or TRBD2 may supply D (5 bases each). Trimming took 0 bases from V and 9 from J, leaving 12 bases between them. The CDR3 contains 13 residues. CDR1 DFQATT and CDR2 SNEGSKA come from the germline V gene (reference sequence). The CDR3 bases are TGCAGTGCTAGAGATGGGGGTAGGCCCATTCAGTACTTC. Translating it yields CSARDGGRPIQYF.

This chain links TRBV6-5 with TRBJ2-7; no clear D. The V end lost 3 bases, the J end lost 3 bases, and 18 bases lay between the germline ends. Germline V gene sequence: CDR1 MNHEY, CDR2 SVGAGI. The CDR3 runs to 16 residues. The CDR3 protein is CASSYEFGTPLYEQYF. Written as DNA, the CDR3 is TGTGCCAGCAGTTATGAGTTCGGAACACCACTCTACGAGCAGTACTTC.

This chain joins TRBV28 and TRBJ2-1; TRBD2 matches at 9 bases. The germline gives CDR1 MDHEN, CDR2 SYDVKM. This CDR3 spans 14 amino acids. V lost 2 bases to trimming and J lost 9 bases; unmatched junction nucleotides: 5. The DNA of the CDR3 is TGTGCCAGCAGTTTAGGCGGGGGGGATGGTGAGCAGTTCTTC. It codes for CASSLGGGDGEQFF. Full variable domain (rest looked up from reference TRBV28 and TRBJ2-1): DVKVTQSSRYLVKRTGEKVFLECVQDMDHENMFWYRQDPGLGLRLIYFSYDVKMKEKGDIPEGYSVSREKKERFSLILESASTNQTSMYLCASSLGGGDGEQFFGPGTRLTVL.

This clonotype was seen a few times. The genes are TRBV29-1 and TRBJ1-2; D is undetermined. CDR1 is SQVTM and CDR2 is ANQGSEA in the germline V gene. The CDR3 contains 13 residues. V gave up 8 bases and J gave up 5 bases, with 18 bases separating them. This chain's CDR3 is CSLPRGQPYGYTF. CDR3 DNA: TGCAGCCTTCCTCGCGGGCAGCCGTATGGCTACACCTTC.

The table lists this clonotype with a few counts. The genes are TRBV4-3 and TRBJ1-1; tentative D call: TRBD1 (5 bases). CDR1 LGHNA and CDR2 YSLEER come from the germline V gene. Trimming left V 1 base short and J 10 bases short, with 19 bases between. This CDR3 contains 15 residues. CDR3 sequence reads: CASSQGITGGFGAFF. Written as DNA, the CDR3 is TGCGCCAGCAGCCAAGGTATCACCGGGGGTTTCGGAGCTTTCTTT.

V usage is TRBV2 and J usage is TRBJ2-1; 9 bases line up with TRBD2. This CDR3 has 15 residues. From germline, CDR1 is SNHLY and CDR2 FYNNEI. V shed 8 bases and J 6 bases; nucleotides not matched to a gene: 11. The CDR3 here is CASRQLAGVANEQFF. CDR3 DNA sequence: TGTGCCAGCCGTCAATTAGCGGGAGTTGCCAATGAGCAGTTCTTC.

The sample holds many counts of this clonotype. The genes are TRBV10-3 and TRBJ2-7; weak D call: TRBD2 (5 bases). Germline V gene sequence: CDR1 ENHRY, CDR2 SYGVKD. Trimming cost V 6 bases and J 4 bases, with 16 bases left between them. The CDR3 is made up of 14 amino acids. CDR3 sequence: CAIRAGGGTYEQYF. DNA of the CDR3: TGTGCCATCAGGGCAGGAGGAGGAACATACGAGCAGTACTTC.

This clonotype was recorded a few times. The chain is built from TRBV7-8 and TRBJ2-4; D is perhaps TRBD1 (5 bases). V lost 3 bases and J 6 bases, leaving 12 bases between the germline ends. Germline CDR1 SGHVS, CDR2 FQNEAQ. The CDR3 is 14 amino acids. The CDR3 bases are TGTGCCAGCAGCTTGAGGCAGGGTGGAAACATTCAGTACTTC. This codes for CASSLRQGGNIQYF.